This is a list of T cell receptor beta chains from one sample in a study of cytomegalovirus exposure and HLA in healthy donors. Measured with immunoSEQ multiplex PCR; TCRdb has only the in-frame clones, and not every one. This repertoire shows more than 55,000 clones, approximately 92% found once; its top ten account for approximately 15%. Sample: PBMCs. These receptor sequences come from a woman under 30 in good health and CMV-seronegative. Both conserved end residues are part of each CDR3. D genes are given only for firm matches. Clone size is not always given. Where it is, it says once, few, many or a class for expanded clones.

d_call | j_call | v_call | clone_size | cdr3_nt | cdr3_aa
NA | TRBJ1-1 | TRBV6-6 | once | TGTGCCAGCAGTGGGAGCGGGTATTCGGTGAACACTGAAGCTTTCTTT | CASSGSGYSVNTEAFF
TRBD2 | TRBJ2-3 | TRBV13 | NA | TGTGCCAGCAGCCCCGCTAGCGGGGGGATAGATACGCAGTATTTT | CASSPASGGIDTQYF
TRBD2 | TRBJ2-5 | TRBV5-4 | NA | TGTGCCAGCAGCTTGGTGTGGGACTACAGTAAAGAGACCCAGTACTTC | CASSLVWDYSKETQYF
NA | TRBJ2-7 | TRBV19 | NA | TGTGCCAGTAGTTTCAGACAGTCATACGAGCAGTACTTC | CASSFRQSYEQYF
NA | TRBJ1-2 | TRBV2 | NA | TGTGCCAGCCGCGACGGAGAAGATAACTATGGCTACACCTTC | CASRDGEDNYGYTF
NA | TRBJ2-7 | TRBV5-4 | NA | TGTGCCAGCAGCTTTTCAGGGATAACCTACGAGCAGTACTTC | CASSFSGITYEQYF
TRBD2 | TRBJ2-7 | TRBV7-3 | NA | TGTGCCAGCAGCCTAGGCCCGGGACTAGCCTACGAGCAGTACTTC | CASSLGPGLAYEQYF
TRBD2 | TRBJ2-3 | TRBV10-3 | NA | TGTGCCATCAGTGAGTCGCGGCGGGAGAGCACAGATACGCAGTATTTT | CAISESRRESTDTQYF
NA | TRBJ1-1 | TRBV28 | NA | TGTGCCAGCAGTTTTAGCTGGAACACTGAAGCTTTCTTT | CASSFSWNTEAFF
TRBD1 | TRBJ2-3 | TRBV10-3 | NA | TGTGCCATAGGACAGGGAACAGATACGCAGTATTTT | CAIGQGTDTQYF
NA | TRBJ2-2 | TRBV30 | once | TGTGCCTGGAGACCTCAGGGGCGGGAGCTGTTTTTT | CAWRPQGRELFF
NA | TRBJ1-4 | TRBV9 | NA | TGTGCCAGCAGCGTAGGTCCCGCAACTAATGAAAAACTGTTTTTT | CASSVGPATNEKLFF
NA | TRBJ1-1 | TRBV6-5 | NA | TGTGCCAGCACAAATGGGGGGACTGAAGCTTTCTTT | CASTNGGTEAFF
NA | TRBJ1-4 | TRBV6-5 | NA | TGTGCCAGCAGGCCTCAGGGAGGGACAAATGAAAAACTGTTTTTT | CASRPQGGTNEKLFF
NA | TRBJ2-1 | TRBV19 | NA | TGTGCCAGTAGTATAGGCGGGGGCTATCGTGAGCAGTTCTTC | CASSIGGGYREQFF
TRBD1 | TRBJ2-7 | TRBV2 | NA | TGTGCCAGCAGCGCGGACAGGGGCGGCGAGCAGTACTTC | CASSADRGGEQYF
TRBD1 | TRBJ1-1 | TRBV9 | few | TGTGCCAGCAGCGTAGAGGCAGGGGGCTCTGAAGCTTTCTTT | CASSVEAGGSEAFF
TRBD2 | TRBJ2-7 | TRBV5-4 | NA | TGTGCCAGCACACACGGCGGGAGGGACGAGCAGTACTTC | CASTHGGRDEQYF
NA | TRBJ1-3 | TRBV12-5 | NA | TGTGCTAGTGGACCCCCCGGTGGCTCTGGAAACACCATATATTTT | CASGPPGGSGNTIYF
NA | TRBJ2-7 | TRBV4-1 | NA | TGCGCCAGCAGCCAAGGCCAAGGCGGCTCCTACGAGCAGTACTTC | CASSQGQGGSYEQYF
NA | TRBJ2-3 | TRBV4-1 | NA | TGCGCCAGCAGCCAAGCGGGGTCAGATACGCAGTATTTT | CASSQAGSDTQYF
TRBD1 | TRBJ2-1 | TRBV10-3 | NA | TGTGCCATCAGGGACATCAGGACAGGGAGTTTCGAATTCTTC | CAIRDIRTGSFEFF
NA | TRBJ2-3 | TRBV28 | NA | TGTGCCAGCAGTGTAAACAGGCTTACTAGCACAGATACGCAGTATTTT | CASSVNRLTSTDTQYF
TRBD2 | TRBJ2-7 | TRBV6-1 | once | TGTGCCAGCAGACTAGCGGGAGATCACGAGCAGTACTTC | CASRLAGDHEQYF
NA | TRBJ2-7 | TRBV2 | few | TGTGCCAGCAGGGTAGAAGTCTTCACCGGGGAGCAGTACTTC | CASRVEVFTGEQYF
NA | TRBJ2-7 | TRBV15 | NA | TGTGCCACCAGCAGAACCCACCGAGACCCGACGGAGACCTACGAGCAGTACTTC | CATSRTHRDPTETYEQYF
NA | TRBJ1-2 | TRBV18 | NA | TGTGCCAGCTCACCACCGGGGGGAAACTATGGCTACACCTTC | CASSPPGGNYGYTF
NA | TRBJ1-1 | TRBV5-5 | once | TGTGCCAGCAGCTTTTCAGGGGCGAACACTGAAGCTTTCTTT | CASSFSGANTEAFF
TRBD2 | TRBJ2-5 | TRBV6-1 | once | TGTGCCAGCAGTGGAGGACTAGAAGAGACCCAGTACTTC | CASSGGLEETQYF
NA | TRBJ2-2 | TRBV5-1 | once | TGCGCCAGCAGCTTGGCAGGGAACACCGGGGAGCTGTTTTTT | CASSLAGNTGELFF
NA | TRBJ2-5 | TRBV7-8 | NA | TGTGCCAGCAGTCTTTATTTTGGAGTTCACCTTAGAGAGACCCAGTACTTC | CASSLYFGVHLRETQYF
TRBD2 | TRBJ2-1 | TRBV27 | NA | TGTGCCAGCAGTCCCCGACTAGCTGGTGAGCAGTTCTTC | CASSPRLAGEQFF
NA | TRBJ2-1 | TRBV27 | NA | TGTGCCAGCAGGACGGGACTGCCTAACAATGAGCAGTTCTTC | CASRTGLPNNEQFF
TRBD1 | TRBJ2-7 | TRBV19 | NA | TGTGCCAGTAGTATGACCCCGGGACAGGAGGCCTACGAGCAGTACTTC | CASSMTPGQEAYEQYF
NA | TRBJ2-2 | TRBV11-1 | NA | TGTGCCAGCAGCTCTAGCCGGACAGCCTACACCGGGGAGCTGTTTTTT | CASSSSRTAYTGELFF
NA | TRBJ2-3 | TRBV6-5 | NA | TGTGCCAGCAGTTACGGGGGGTCCACAGATACGCAGTATTTT | CASSYGGSTDTQYF
NA | TRBJ1-4 | TRBV6-5 | NA | TGTGCCAGCAGTTACCAGGGGAGCTTCATTGAAAAACTGTTTTTT | CASSYQGSFIEKLFF
NA | TRBJ1-5 | TRBV28 | NA | TGTGCCAGCAGTCCCCGGGTGTGGCAGCCCCAGCATTTT | CASSPRVWQPQHF